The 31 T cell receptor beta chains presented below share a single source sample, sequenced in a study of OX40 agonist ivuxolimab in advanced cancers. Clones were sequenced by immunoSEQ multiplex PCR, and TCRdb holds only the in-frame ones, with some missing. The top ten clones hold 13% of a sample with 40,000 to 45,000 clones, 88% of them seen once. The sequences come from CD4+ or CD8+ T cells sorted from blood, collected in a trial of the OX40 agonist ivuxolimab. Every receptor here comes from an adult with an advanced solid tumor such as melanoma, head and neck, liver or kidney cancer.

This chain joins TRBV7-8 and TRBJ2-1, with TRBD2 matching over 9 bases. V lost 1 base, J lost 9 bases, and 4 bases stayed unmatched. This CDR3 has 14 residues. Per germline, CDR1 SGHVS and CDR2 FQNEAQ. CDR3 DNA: TGTGCCAGCAGCTTAGTGCGGGAGGGCATTGAGCAGTTCTTC. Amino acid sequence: CASSLVREGIEQFF.

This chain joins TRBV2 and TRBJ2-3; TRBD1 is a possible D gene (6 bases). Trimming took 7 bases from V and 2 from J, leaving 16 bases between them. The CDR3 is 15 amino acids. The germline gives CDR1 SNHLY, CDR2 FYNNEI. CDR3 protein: CASIRGTRPTDTQYF. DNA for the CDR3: TGTGCCAGCATAAGGGGGACCAGGCCCACAGATACGCAGTATTTT.

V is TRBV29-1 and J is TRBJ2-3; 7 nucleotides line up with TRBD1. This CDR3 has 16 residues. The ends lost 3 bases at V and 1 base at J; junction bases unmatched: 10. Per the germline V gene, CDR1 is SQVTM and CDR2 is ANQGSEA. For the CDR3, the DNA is TGCAGCGTTGATGGTGTTCCAGGGGGAGGCACAGATACGCAGTATTTT. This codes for CSVDGVPGGGTDTQYF.

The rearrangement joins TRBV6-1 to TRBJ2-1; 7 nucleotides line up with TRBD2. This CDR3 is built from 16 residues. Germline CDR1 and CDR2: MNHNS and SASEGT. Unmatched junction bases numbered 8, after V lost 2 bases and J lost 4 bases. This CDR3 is CASSELAWGGYNEQFF. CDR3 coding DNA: TGTGCCAGCAGTGAACTAGCTTGGGGGGGGTACAATGAGCAGTTCTTC.

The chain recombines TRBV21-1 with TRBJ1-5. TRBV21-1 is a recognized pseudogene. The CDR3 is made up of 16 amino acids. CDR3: CASSKNLPGDNQPQHF. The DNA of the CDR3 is TGTGCCAGCAGCAAAAACCTTCCCGGGGACAATCAGCCCCAGCATTTT.

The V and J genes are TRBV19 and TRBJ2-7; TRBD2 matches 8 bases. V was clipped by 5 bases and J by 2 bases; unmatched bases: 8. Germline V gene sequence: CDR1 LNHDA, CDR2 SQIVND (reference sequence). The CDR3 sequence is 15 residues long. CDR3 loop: CASSSTGLGPYEQYF. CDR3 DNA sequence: TGTGCCAGTAGTTCCACGGGACTAGGGCCCTACGAGCAGTACTTC.

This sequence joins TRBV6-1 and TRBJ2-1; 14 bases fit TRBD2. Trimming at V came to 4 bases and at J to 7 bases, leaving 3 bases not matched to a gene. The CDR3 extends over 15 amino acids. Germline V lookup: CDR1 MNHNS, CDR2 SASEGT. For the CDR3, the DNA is TGTGCCAGCAGTGGACGACTAGCGGGAGGGAATGAGCAGTTCTTC. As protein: CASSGRLAGGNEQFF.

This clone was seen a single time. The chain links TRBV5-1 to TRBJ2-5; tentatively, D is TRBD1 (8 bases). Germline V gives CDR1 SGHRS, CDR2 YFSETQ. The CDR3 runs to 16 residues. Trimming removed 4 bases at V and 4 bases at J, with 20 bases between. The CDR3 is CASSRRAQGEGETQYF. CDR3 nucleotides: TGCGCCAGCAGCAGAAGGGCACAGGGGGAGGGAGAGACCCAGTACTTC. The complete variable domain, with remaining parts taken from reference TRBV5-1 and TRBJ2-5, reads KAGVTQTPRYLIKTRGQQVTLSCSPISGHRSVSWYQQTPGQGLQFLFEYFSETQRNKGNFPGRFSGRQFSNSRSEMNVSTLELGDSALYLCASSRRAQGEGETQYFGPGTRLLVL.

The CDR3 DNA sequence: TGTGCCAGCAGTTTATATAGTGGCGAGCAGTTCTTC. This sequence encodes CASSLYSGEQFF. V gene TRBV28 combines with J gene TRBJ2-1; no reliable D call. CDR3 length equals 12 residues. Per germline, CDR1 MDHEN and CDR2 SYDVKM. Between the trimmed V and J ends, which lost 1 base and 10 bases, there was a span of 8 bases.

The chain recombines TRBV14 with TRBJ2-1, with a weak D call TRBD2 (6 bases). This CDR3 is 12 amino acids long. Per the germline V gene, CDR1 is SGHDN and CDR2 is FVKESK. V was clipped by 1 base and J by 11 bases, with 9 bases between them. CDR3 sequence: CASSQVAEKQFF. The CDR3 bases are TGTGCCAGCAGCCAAGTAGCGGAAAAGCAGTTCTTC.

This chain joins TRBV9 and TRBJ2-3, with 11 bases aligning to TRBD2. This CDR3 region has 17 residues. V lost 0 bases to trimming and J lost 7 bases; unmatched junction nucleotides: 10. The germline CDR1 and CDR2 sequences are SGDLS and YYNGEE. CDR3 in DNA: TGTGCCAGCAGCGTAGGTTTGGGACTAGCGGAGTCAAATACGCAGTATTTT. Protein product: CASSVGLGLAESNTQYF.

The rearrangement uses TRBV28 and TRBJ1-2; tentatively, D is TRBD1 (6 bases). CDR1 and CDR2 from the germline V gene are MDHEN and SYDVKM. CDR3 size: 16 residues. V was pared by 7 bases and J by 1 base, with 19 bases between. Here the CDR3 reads CASTRPGTMGNYGYTF. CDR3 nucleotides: TGTGCCAGCACACGTCCCGGGACAATGGGTAACTATGGCTACACCTTC.

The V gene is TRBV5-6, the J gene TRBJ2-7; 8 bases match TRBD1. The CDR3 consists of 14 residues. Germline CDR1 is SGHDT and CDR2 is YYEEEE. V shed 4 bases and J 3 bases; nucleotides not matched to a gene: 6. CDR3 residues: CASSSDRGYYEQYF. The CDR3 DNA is TGTGCCAGCAGCAGTGACAGGGGTTACTACGAGCAGTACTTC.

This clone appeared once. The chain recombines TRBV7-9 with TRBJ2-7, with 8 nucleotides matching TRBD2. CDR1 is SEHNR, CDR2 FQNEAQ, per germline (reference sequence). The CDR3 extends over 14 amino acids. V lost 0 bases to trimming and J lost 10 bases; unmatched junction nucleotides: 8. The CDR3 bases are TGTGCCAGCAGCTTAGCCTCACTAGCGGAGATACAGTACTTC. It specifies CASSLASLAEIQYF.

The CDR3 sequence is CASSRAGPYGYTF. The DNA of the CDR3 is TGTGCCAGCAGCCGTGCGGGGCCCTATGGCTACACCTTC. The V and J genes are TRBV14 and TRBJ1-2; a possible D gene is TRBD1 (5 bases). This CDR3 spans 13 amino acids. Trimming took 4 bases from V and 4 from J, leaving 10 bases between them. Germline V gene sequence: CDR1 SGHDN, CDR2 FVKESK. Full variable domain (missing parts from reference TRBV14 and TRBJ1-2): EAGVTQFPSHSVIEKGQTVTLRCDPISGHDNLYWYRRVMGKEIKFLLHFVKESKQDESGMPNNRFLAERTGGTYSTLKVQPAELEDSGVYFCASSRAGPYGYTFGSGTRLTVV.

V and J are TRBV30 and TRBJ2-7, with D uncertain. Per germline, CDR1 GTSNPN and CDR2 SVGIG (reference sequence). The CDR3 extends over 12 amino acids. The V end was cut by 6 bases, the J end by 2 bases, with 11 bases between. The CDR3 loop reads CACWSNPYEQYF. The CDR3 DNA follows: TGTGCCTGTTGGTCAAATCCCTACGAGCAGTACTTC.

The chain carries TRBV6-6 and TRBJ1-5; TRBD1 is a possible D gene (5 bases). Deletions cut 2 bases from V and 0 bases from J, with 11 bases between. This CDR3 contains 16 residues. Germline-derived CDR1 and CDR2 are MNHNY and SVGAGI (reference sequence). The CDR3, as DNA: TGTGCCAGCAGTTACGGGGCACCTTATAGCAATCAGCCCCAGCATTTT. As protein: CASSYGAPYSNQPQHF.

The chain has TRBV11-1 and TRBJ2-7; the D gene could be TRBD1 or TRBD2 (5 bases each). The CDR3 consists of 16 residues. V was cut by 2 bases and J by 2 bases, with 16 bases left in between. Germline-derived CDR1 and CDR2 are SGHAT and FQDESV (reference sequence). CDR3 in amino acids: CASSLLRGAFPYEQYF. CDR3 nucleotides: TGTGCCAGCAGCTTACTGAGGGGTGCTTTTCCCTACGAGCAGTACTTC. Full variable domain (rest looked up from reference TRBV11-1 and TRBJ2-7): EAEVAQSPRYKITEKSQAVAFWCDPISGHATLYWYRQILGQGPELLVQFQDESVVDDSQLPKDRFSAERLKGVDSTLKIQPAELGDSAMYLCASSLLRGAFPYEQYFGPGTRLTVT.

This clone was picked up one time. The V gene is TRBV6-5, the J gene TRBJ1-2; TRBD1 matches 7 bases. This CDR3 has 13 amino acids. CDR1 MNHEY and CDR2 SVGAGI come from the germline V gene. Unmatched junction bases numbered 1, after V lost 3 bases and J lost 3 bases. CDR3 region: CASSYQGDYGYTF. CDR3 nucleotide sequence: TGTGCCAGCAGTTATCAGGGGGACTATGGCTACACCTTC.

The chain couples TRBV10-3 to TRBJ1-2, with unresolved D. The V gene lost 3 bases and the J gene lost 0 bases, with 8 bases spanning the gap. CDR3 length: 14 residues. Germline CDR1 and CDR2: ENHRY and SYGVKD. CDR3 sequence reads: CAISDLTPNYGYTF. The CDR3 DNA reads TGTGCCATCAGTGACCTCACACCTAACTATGGCTACACCTTC.

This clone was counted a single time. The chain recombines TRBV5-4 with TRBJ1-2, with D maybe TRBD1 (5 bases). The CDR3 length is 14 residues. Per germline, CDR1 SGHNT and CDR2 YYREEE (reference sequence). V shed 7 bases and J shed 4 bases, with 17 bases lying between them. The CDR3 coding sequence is TGTGCCAGCCGACCCGGGACGATTTTCTATGGCTACACCTTC. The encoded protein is CASRPGTIFYGYTF. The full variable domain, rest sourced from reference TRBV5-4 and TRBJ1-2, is ETGVTQSPTHLIKTRGQQVTLRCSSQSGHNTVSWYQQALGQGPQFIFQYYREEENGRGNFPPRFSGLQFPNYSSELNVNALELDDSALYLCASRPGTIFYGYTFGSGTRLTVV.

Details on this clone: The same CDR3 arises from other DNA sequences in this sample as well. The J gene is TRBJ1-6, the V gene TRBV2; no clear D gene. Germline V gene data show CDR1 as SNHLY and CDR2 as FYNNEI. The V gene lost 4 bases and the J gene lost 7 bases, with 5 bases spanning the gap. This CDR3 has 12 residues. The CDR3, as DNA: TGTGCCAGCAGTGTATCGAATTCACCCCTCCACTTT. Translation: CASSVSNSPLHF.

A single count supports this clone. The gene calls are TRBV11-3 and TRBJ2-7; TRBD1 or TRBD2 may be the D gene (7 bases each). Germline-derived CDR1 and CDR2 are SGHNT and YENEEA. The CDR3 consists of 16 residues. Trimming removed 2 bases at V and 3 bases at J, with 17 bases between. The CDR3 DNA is TGTGCCAGCAGCTTAACCTCAGGGGGGGTCGGCTACGAGCAGTACTTC. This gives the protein CASSLTSGGVGYEQYF.

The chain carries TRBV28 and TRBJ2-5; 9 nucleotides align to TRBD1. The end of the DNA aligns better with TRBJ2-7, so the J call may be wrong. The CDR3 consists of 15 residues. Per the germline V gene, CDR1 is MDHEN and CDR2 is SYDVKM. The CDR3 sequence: CASSPQGQGPHEQYF. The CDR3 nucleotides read TGTGCCAGCAGTCCTCAGGGACAGGGTCCTCACGAGCAGTACTTC.

CDR3 sequence reads: CASSGQTSGSLNEQFF. The CDR3 DNA reads as TGTGCCAGCAGCGGCCAGACTAGCGGGAGTCTGAATGAGCAGTTCTTC. V usage is TRBV5-8 and J usage is TRBJ2-1, with 12 bases identical to TRBD2. The CDR3 consists of 16 residues. In germline, CDR1 is SGHTS, CDR2 YDEGEE. V shed 4 bases, J shed 7 bases, and the junction held 9 bases outside the gene matches.

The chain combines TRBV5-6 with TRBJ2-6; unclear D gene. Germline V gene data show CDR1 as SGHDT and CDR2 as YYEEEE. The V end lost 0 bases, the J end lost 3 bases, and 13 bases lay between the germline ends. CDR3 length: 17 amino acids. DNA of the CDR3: TGTGCCAGCAGCTTGGCACACAACCTCGGTGGGGCCAACGTCCTGACTTTC. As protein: CASSLAHNLGGANVLTF.

This chain's CDR3 is CAWSVDPWGELFF. CDR3 DNA: TGTGCCTGGAGTGTCGACCCTTGGGGGGAGCTGTTTTTT. The chain combines TRBV30 with TRBJ2-2; D remains ambiguous. The germline V and J ends were trimmed by 0 bases and 8 bases, with 10 bases remaining between them. Germline V gene lookup returns CDR1 GTSNPN and CDR2 SVGIG (reference sequence). The CDR3 has 13 amino acids.

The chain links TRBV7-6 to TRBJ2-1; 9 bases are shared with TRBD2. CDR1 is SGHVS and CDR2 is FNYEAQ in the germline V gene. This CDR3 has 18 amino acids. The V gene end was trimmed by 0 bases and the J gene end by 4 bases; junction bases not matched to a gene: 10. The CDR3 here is CASSLAAFGLAGYNEQFF. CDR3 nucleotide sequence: TGTGCCAGCAGCTTAGCAGCTTTCGGGCTAGCGGGGTACAATGAGCAGTTCTTC.

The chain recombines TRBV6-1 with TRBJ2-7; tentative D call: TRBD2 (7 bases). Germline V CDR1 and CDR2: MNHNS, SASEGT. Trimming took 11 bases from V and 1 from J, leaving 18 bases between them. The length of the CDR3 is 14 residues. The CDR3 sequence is CAGGAGIASYEQYF. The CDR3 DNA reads TGTGCCGGGGGGGCCGGGATCGCGTCCTACGAGCAGTACTTC.

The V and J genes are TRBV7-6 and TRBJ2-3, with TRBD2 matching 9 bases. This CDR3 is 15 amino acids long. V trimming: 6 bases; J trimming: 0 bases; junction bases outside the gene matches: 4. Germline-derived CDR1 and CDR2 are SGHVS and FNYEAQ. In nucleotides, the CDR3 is TGTGCCAGCAGTCCGACTAGCGGTAGCACAGATACGCAGTATTTT. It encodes CASSPTSGSTDTQYF. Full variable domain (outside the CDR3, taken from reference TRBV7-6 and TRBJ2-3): GAGVSQSPRYKVTKRGQDVALRCDPISGHVSLYWYRQALGQGPEFLTYFNYEAQQDKSGLPNDRFSAERPEGSISTLTIQRTEQRDSAMYRCASSPTSGSTDTQYFGPGTRLTVL.

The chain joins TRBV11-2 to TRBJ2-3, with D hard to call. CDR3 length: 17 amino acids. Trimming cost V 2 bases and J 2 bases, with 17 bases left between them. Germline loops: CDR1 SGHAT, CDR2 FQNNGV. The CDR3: CASSLLSLRDNTDTQYF. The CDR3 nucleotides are TGTGCCAGCAGCTTATTGTCGCTGCGAGACAACACAGATACGCAGTATTTT.